A single sample gave rise to the 24 T cell receptor beta chains below, sequenced in a study of T cell responses to AZD1222 COVID-19 vaccine (dated by TCRdb to the early 2020s). Per the publication, the time point label means: baseline before first vaccination. The treatment or condition label on this specimen signifies: meningococcal conjugate vaccine given as trial control. Library construction relied on the immunoSEQ multiplex PCR assay. Held by TCRdb, this immuneACCESS table contains in-frame sequences only and omits some clones. Under half of the omission traces to an unresolved V gene where checked; the cause of the rest is unknown. The sample has some 80,000 clones on record, approximately 88% of them singletons. Approximately 4.8% of the sample is in the top ten clones. Sequencing was performed on peripheral blood, taken on day 0 of MenACWY control vaccination. These receptor sequences come from an adult in good health.

The chain couples TRBV6-1 to TRBJ1-4; tentatively, D is TRBD1 (6 bases). CDR3 length: 16 amino acids. CDR1 MNHNS and CDR2 SASEGT come from the germline V gene. Trimming took 3 bases from V and 4 from J, leaving 15 bases between them. CDR3 in DNA: TGTGCCAGCAGTGAGGCCCTTGGGGGCCTTAATGAAAAACTGTTTTTT. This sequence encodes CASSEALGGLNEKLFF.

The chain combines TRBV10-3 with TRBJ1-5; possible D gene TRBD1, 5 bases. The ends were cut back, 0 bases at V and 3 bases at J, with 9 bases in the middle. Germline loops: CDR1 ENHRY, CDR2 SYGVKD. The CDR3 covers 15 residues. The DNA for the CDR3 is TGTGCCATCAGTGAGTCCCGAGGGGACAATCAGCCCCAGCATTTT. As protein: CAISESRGDNQPQHF.

The chain joins TRBV28 to TRBJ2-2; tentative D call: TRBD2 (7 bases). Trimming stripped 7 bases from V and 2 bases from J, with 17 bases between. Germline V lookup: CDR1 MDHEN, CDR2 SYDVKM. The CDR3 runs 16 residues. The CDR3 DNA follows: TGTGCCAGCATACATCTCCGGGGGGCAAACACCGGGGAGCTGTTTTTT. Translated, it gives CASIHLRGANTGELFF.

This chain connects TRBV10-2 to TRBJ1-1; no clear D. V dropped 1 base and J dropped 5 bases, with 8 bases sitting between them. The CDR3 length is 13 residues. Germline V gene sequence: CDR1 WSHSY, CDR2 SAAADI. CDR3 DNA: TGCGCCAGCAGTGAGTACACCCGAACTGAAGCTTTCTTT. Translation gives CASSEYTRTEAFF.

This sequence joins TRBV7-3 and TRBJ2-3; D assignment may be TRBD1 or TRBD2 (5 bases each). With 2 bases removed from V and 6 bases from J, the gap between germline ends came to 12 bases. CDR3 size: 14 residues. CDR1 SGHTA and CDR2 FQGTGA come from the germline V gene. In DNA form, the CDR3 reads TGTGCCAGCAGCTTAGGACACCCGGGGGATACGCAGTATTTT. This translates into CASSLGHPGDTQYF.

The chain carries TRBV6-5 and TRBJ1-6; no clear D gene. The CDR3 contains 13 residues. Trimming removed 2 bases at V and 9 bases at J, with 8 bases between. Germline V CDR1 and CDR2: MNHEY, SVGAGI. For the CDR3, the DNA is TGTGCCAGCAGTTACGATGGAGGTTCACCCCTCCACTTT. This codes for CASSYDGGSPLHF.

This chain joins TRBV12-3 or TRBV12-4 and TRBJ2-5; the match to TRBD2 covers 10 bases. The CDR3 has 13 residues. V lost 6 bases, J lost 6 bases, and 4 bases stayed unmatched. For the CDR3, the DNA is TGTGCCAGCAGCTCTAGCGGGGGAAAGACCCAGTACTTC. It codes for CASSSSGGKTQYF.

The V gene is TRBV30, the J gene TRBJ1-2, with 10 bases fitting TRBD1. V lost 0 bases, J lost 4 bases, and 5 bases stayed unmatched. The CDR3 runs to 15 residues. Germline lookup yields CDR1 GTSNPN and CDR2 SVGIG (reference sequence). Here the CDR3 reads CAWSVVTGGGYGYTF. The CDR3 nucleotides are TGTGCCTGGAGTGTAGTGACAGGGGGCGGCTATGGCTACACCTTC.

This chain uses TRBV10-3 with TRBJ1-1; 7 bases match TRBD1. Trimming cost V 0 bases and J 4 bases; bases outside gene matches: 5. The CDR3 consists of 15 residues. CDR1 is ENHRY, CDR2 SYGVKD, per germline. CDR3: CAISESPGTATEAFF. In DNA, the CDR3 is TGTGCCATCAGTGAGTCGCCGGGGACAGCCACTGAAGCTTTCTTT.

The V gene is TRBV5-4, the J gene TRBJ1-2; D is perhaps TRBD1 (5 bases). V lost 2 bases and J 0 bases, leaving 14 bases between the germline ends. CDR1 and CDR2 from the germline V gene are SGHNT and YYREEE (reference sequence). The CDR3 extends over 16 amino acids. Here the CDR3 reads CASSLPGRTANYGYTF. The CDR3 coding sequence is TGTGCCAGCAGCTTACCGGGACGGACTGCTAACTATGGCTACACCTTC.

The genes are TRBV6-5 and TRBJ2-7; 9 bases match TRBD1. In germline, CDR1 is MNHEY, CDR2 SVGAGI. V lost 6 bases and J lost 6; bases outside the gene matches: 12. The CDR3 spans 15 residues. The DNA for the CDR3 is TGTGCCAGCAGACCAACAGGGGGCGAATCGCTCGAGCAGTACTTC. This translates into CASRPTGGESLEQYF.

The chain carries TRBV7-6 and TRBJ1-1, with D maybe TRBD1 (6 bases). Germline CDR1 reads SGHVS; CDR2 reads FNYEAQ. The CDR3 is 19 amino acids. V dropped 1 base and J dropped 0 bases, with 21 bases sitting between them. The CDR3 spells CASSLEGGRRQAMNTEAFF. The CDR3 bases are TGTGCCAGCAGCTTAGAAGGGGGGAGGAGGCAGGCCATGAACACTGAAGCTTTCTTT.

The V gene is TRBV18, the J gene TRBJ1-2, with TRBD1 matching 10 bases. This CDR3 has 14 residues. CDR1 and CDR2 (germline): KGHSH, LQKENI. The J segment lost 13 bases and the V segment lost 3 bases, leaving 11 bases of the junction unmatched. The CDR3 here is CASSPDRGLLRGTF. In DNA form, the CDR3 reads TGTGCCAGCTCACCCGACAGGGGGCTCTTAAGGGGCACCTTC.

This chain links TRBV10-3 with TRBJ1-4; D possibly corresponds to TRBD1 (5 bases). CDR3 length equals 15 residues. CDR1 ENHRY and CDR2 SYGVKD come from the germline V gene. V shed 0 bases and J shed 2 bases, with 7 bases lying between them. The CDR3 DNA reads TGTGCCATCAGTGAGTCTTCAGGGACTAATGAAAAACTGTTTTTT. It is translated as CAISESSGTNEKLFF.

The rearrangement uses TRBV30 and TRBJ1-2; 10 bases match TRBD1. Germline assignment: CDR1 GTSNPN and CDR2 SVGIG (reference sequence). The CDR3 sequence is 13 residues long. V was clipped by 3 bases and J by 11 bases; unmatched bases: 9. CDR3 sequence: CAWRFGTGVGYTF. For the CDR3, the DNA is TGTGCCTGGAGATTCGGGACAGGGGTGGGATACACCTTC.

The chain employs TRBV5-4 and TRBJ1-1; TRBD1 is a possible D gene (6 bases). Germline V gene lookup returns CDR1 SGHNT and CDR2 YYREEE (reference sequence). The CDR3 runs to 14 residues. The V and J ends lost 0 bases and 1 base respectively, with 7 bases between them. CDR3 loop: CASSLEQGNTEAFF. The CDR3 coding sequence is TGTGCCAGCAGCTTGGAACAGGGGAACACTGAAGCTTTCTTT.

J is TRBJ1-2 and V is TRBV19; 7 bases align to TRBD1. Germline values: CDR1 LNHDA, CDR2 SQIVND (reference sequence). The CDR3 is made up of 13 amino acids. V was pared by 7 bases and J by 4 bases, with 6 bases of the junction left unmatched. The CDR3 nucleotides are TGTGCCAGTAACCCACAGGGGACCTATGGCTACACCTTC. Encoded protein: CASNPQGTYGYTF. Full variable domain (rest looked up from reference TRBV19 and TRBJ1-2): DGGITQSPKYLFRKEGQNVTLSCEQNLNHDAMYWYRQDPGQGLRLIYYSQIVNDFQKGDIAEGYSVSREKKESFPLTVTSAQKNPTAFYLCASNPQGTYGYTFGSGTRLTVV.

The chain joins TRBV24-1 to TRBJ1-2, with a possible D match to TRBD1 (6 bases). The CDR3 totals 14 residues. The V and J ends lost 1 base and 8 bases respectively, with 13 bases between them. Germline values: CDR1 KGHDR, CDR2 SFDVKD. In nucleotides, the CDR3 is TGTGCCACCAGTGATTTTGACAGGCCCGGAGGCTACACCTTC. Amino acids: CATSDFDRPGGYTF.

This sequence joins TRBV28 and TRBJ1-5; maybe TRBD1 (5 bases). Trimming took 7 bases from V and 5 from J, leaving 12 bases between them. CDR1 is MDHEN, CDR2 SYDVKM, per germline. The CDR3 has 13 residues. CDR3 coding DNA: TGTGCCAGCACCGGGGACTTACATCAGCCCCAGCATTTT. This encodes CASTGDLHQPQHF.

The J gene is TRBJ2-7, the V gene TRBV30; 7 positions agree with TRBD1. Trimming removed 3 bases from V and 0 bases from J; junction bases left unmatched: 2. The CDR3 length is 13 residues. CDR1 is GTSNPN, CDR2 SVGIG, per germline (reference sequence). The CDR3 DNA reads as TGTGCCTGGAGGCGGACAGGCTCCTACGAGCAGTACTTC. This encodes CAWRRTGSYEQYF.

The gene calls are TRBV19 and TRBJ2-3, with D maybe TRBD2 (6 bases). The CDR3 has 14 residues. The germline V and J ends were trimmed by 5 bases and 2 bases, with 11 bases remaining between them. Germline V gives CDR1 LNHDA, CDR2 SQIVND (reference sequence). CDR3 residues: CASSAGPLTDTQYF. In DNA, the CDR3 is TGTGCCAGTAGTGCGGGGCCCCTCACAGATACGCAGTATTTT. The full variable domain, in which reference TRBV19 and TRBJ2-3 provide the parts outside the CDR3, is DGGITQSPKYLFRKEGQNVTLSCEQNLNHDAMYWYRQDPGQGLRLIYYSQIVNDFQKGDIAEGYSVSREKKESFPLTVTSAQKNPTAFYLCASSAGPLTDTQYFGPGTRLTVL.

The gene calls are TRBV7-3 and TRBJ1-2; 7 nucleotides match TRBD1. The V segment lost 5 bases and the J segment 6 bases; nucleotides outside the gene matches: 15. The CDR3 length is 16 residues. Germline loops: CDR1 SGHTA, CDR2 FQGTGA. CDR3 in amino acids: CASSPDGGGGFDGYTF. The CDR3 coding sequence is TGTGCCAGCAGCCCGGATGGAGGGGGCGGTTTCGATGGCTACACCTTC.

This rearrangement joins TRBV4-1 to TRBJ1-1, with a possible D match to TRBD1 (5 bases). The V gene lost 1 base and the J gene lost 4 bases, with 10 bases spanning the gap. CDR1 is MGHRA, CDR2 YSYEKL, per germline. This CDR3 region has 14 residues. The CDR3 region has the DNA TGCGCCAGCAGCCAAGCCAATCAGGGCACTGAAGCTTTCTTT. This sequence encodes CASSQANQGTEAFF.

DNA for the CDR3: TGTGCCATCAGTGAGTCGGTGGAGACCCAGTACTTC. Its translation: CAISESVETQYF. The rearrangement uses TRBV10-3 and TRBJ2-5; D unresolved. Germline CDR1 is ENHRY and CDR2 is SYGVKD. The CDR3 loop spans 12 amino acids. Trimming stripped 0 bases from V and 5 bases from J, with 4 bases between.